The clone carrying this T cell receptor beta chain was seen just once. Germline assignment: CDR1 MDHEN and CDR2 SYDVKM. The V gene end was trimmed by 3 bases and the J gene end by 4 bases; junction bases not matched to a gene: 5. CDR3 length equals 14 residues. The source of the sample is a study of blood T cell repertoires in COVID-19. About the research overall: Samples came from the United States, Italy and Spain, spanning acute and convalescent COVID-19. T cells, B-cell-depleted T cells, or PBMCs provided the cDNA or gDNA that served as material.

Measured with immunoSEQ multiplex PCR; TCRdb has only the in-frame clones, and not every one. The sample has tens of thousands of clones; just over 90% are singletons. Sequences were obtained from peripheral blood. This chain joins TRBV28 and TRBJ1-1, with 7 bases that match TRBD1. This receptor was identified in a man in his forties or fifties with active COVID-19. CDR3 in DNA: TGTGCCAGCAGTTTTGTAGGGGGCGGCACTGAAGCTTTCTTT. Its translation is CASSFVGGGTEAFF.